Sequencing of this T cell receptor beta chain was carried out in a study of cytomegalovirus exposure and HLA in healthy donors. The study, taken as a whole, reports: In a later analysis, at a false discovery rate of 0.05, approximately 16,000 TCR beta sequences matched HLA alleles.

13 Jbeta primers and 60 Vbeta primers were used for the PCR. Some clones are missing from TCRdb's copy, which holds only in-frame ones; the method was immunoSEQ multiplex PCR. This sample has fewer than 150,000 clones, with about 80% found just once. Notes on this clone: The antigen remains undetermined.

V shed 6 bases and J 6 bases; nucleotides not matched to a gene: 9. The CDR3 consists of 15 residues. Per germline, CDR1 LNHDA and CDR2 SQIVND (reference sequence). The sequence was obtained from a man aged 25 to 45 in good health and CMV-seronegative. The rearrangement links TRBV19 to TRBJ1-4, with 8 nucleotides matching TRBD1. Sequencing was carried out using PBMCs. CDR3 DNA: TGTGCCAGTAGCGATATAGACAGGGGTGATGAAAAACTGTTTTTT. It translates to CASSDIDRGDEKLFF.